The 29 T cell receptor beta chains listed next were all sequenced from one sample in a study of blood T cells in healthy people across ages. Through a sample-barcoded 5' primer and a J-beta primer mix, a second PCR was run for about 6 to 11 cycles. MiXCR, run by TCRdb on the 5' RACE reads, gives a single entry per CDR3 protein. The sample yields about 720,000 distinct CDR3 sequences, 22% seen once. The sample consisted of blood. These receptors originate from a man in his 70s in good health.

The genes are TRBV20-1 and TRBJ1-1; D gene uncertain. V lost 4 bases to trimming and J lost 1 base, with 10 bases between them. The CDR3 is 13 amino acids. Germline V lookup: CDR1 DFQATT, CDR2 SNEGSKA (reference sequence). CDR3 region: CSAKEEQNTEAFF. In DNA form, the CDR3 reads TGCAGTGCTAAGGAGGAACAGAACACTGAAGCTTTCTTT.

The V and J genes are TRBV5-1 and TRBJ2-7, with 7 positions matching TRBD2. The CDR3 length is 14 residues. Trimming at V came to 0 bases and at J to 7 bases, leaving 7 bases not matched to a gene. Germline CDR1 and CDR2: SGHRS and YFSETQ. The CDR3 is CASSLVGLESEQYV. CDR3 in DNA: TGCGCCAGCAGCTTGGTTGGACTAGAATCGGAGCAGTACGTC.

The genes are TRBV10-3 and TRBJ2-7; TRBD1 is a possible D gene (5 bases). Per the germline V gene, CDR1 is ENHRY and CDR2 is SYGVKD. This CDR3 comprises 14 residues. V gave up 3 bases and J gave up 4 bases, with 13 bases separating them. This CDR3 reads CAISDTTGAYEQYF. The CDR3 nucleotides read TGTGCCATCAGTGATACCACAGGAGCTTACGAGCAGTACTTC.

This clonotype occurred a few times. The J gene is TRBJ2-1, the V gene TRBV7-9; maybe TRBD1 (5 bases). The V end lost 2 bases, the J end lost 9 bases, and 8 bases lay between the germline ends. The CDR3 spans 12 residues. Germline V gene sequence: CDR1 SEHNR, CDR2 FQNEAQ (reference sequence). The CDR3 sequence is CASSLFQGEQFF. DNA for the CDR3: TGTGCCAGCAGCTTATTTCAGGGTGAGCAGTTCTTC. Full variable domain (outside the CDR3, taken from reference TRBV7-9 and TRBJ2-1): DTGVSQNPRHKITKRGQNVTFRCDPISEHNRLYWYRQTLGQGPEFLTYFQNEAQLEKSRLLSDRFSAERPKGSFSTLEIQRTEQGDSAMYLCASSLFQGEQFFGPGTRLTVL.

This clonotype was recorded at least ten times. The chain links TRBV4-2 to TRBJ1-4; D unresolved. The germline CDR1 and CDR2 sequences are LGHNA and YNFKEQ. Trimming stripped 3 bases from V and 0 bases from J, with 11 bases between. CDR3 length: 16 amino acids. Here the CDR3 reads CASSQALLATNEKLFF. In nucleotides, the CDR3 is TGTGCCAGCAGCCAGGCCCTTCTTGCAACTAATGAAAAACTGTTTTTT.

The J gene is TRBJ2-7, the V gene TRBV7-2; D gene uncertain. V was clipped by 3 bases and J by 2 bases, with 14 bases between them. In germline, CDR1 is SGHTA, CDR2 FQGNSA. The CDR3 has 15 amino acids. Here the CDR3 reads CASSFVEIVAYEQYV. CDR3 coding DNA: TGTGCCAGCAGCTTCGTGGAGATCGTGGCCTACGAGCAGTACGTC.

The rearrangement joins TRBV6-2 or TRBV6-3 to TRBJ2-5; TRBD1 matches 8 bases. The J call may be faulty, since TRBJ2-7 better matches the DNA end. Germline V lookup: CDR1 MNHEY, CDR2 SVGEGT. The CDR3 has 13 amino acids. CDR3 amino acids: CASSKGQAYEQYV. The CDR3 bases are TGTGCCAGCAGTAAGGGACAGGCCTACGAGCAGTACGTC.

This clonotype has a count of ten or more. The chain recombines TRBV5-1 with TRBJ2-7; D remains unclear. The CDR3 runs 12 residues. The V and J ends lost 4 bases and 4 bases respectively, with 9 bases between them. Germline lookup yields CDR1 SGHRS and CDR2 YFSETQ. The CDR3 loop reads CASSRVGYEQYF. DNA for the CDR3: TGCGCCAGCAGCAGGGTAGGATACGAGCAGTACTTC.

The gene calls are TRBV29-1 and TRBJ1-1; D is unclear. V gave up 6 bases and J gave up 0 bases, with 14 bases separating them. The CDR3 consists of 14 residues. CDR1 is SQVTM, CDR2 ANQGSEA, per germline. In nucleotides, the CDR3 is TGCAGCGTATTCCCCGCAGTAATGAACACTGAAGCTTTCTTT. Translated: CSVFPAVMNTEAFF.

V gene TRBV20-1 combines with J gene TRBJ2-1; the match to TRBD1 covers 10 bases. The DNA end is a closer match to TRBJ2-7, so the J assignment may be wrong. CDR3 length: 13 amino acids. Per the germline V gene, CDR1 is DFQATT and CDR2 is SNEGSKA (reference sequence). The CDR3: CSAHGQGAYEQYF. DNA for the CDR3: TGCAGTGCTCATGGACAGGGGGCCTACGAGCAGTACTTC.

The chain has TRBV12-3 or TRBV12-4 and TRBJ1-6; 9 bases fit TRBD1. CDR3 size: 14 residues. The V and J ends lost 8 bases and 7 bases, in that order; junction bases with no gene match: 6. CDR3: CASGRQGGNSPLHF. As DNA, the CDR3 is TGTGCCAGCGGTCGACAGGGGGGGAATTCACCCCTCCACTTT.

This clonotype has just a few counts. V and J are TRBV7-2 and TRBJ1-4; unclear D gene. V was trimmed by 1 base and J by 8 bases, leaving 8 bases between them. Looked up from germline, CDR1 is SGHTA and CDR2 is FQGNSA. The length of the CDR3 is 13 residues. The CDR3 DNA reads TGTGCCAGCAGCTTAGGTCACATCGAAAAACTGTTTTTT. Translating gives CASSLGHIEKLFF.

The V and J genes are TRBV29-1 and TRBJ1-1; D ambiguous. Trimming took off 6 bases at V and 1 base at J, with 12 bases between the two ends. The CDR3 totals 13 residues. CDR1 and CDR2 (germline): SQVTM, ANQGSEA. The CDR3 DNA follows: TGCAGCGTCGCCTCAAACAGGAACACTGAAGCTTTCTTT. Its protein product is CSVASNRNTEAFF. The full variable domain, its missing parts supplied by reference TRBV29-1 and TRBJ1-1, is SAVISQKPSRDICQRGTSLTIQCQVDSQVTMMFWYRQQPGQSLTLIATANQGSEATYESGFVIDKFPISRPNLTFSTLTVSNMSPEDSSIYLCSVASNRNTEAFFGQGTRLTVV.

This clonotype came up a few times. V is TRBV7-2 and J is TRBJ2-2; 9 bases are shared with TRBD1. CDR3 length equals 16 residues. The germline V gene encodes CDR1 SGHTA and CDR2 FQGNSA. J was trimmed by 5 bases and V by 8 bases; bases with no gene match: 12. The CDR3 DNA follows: TGTGCCAGCCCTACGAACAGGGGGCTTAGAACCGGGGAGCTGTTTTTT. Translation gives CASPTNRGLRTGELFF.

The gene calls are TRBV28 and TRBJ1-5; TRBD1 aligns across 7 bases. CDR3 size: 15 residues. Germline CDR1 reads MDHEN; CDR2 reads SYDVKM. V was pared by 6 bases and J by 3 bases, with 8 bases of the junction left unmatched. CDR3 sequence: CASSVPGQYNQPQHF. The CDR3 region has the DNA TGTGCCAGCAGCGTCCCGGGACAGTACAATCAGCCCCAGCATTTT.

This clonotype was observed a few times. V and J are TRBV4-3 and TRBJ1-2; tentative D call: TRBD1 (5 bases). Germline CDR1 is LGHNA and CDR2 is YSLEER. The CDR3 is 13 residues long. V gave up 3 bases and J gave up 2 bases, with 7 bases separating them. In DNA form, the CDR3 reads TGCGCCAGCAGCCACGCAGGGAACTATGGCTACACCTTC. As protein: CASSHAGNYGYTF.

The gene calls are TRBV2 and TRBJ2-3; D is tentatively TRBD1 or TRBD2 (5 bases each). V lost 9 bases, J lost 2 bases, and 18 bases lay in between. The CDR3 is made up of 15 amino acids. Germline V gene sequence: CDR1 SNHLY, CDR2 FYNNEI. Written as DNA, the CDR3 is TGTGCCAGTACACCAGGGACCGTGTACACAGATACGCAGTATTTT. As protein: CASTPGTVYTDTQYF.

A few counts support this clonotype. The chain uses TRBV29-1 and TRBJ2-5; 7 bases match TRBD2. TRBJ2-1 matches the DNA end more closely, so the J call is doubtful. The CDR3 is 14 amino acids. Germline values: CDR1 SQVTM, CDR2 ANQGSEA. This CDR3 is CSVDGGGTYNEQFF. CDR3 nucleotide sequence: TGCAGCGTTGACGGCGGGGGTACCTACAATGAGCAGTTCTTC.

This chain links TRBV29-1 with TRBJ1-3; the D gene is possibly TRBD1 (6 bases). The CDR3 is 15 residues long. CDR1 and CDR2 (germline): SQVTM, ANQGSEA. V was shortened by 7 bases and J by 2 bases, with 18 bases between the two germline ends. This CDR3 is CSAQWMAGAGNTIYF. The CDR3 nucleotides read TGCAGCGCACAATGGATGGCAGGGGCTGGAAACACCATATATTTT.

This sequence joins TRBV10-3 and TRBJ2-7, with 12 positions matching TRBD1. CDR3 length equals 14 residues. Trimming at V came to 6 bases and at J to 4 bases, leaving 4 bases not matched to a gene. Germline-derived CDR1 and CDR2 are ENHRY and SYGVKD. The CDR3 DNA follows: TGTGCCATCAGCCCGGGACAGGGGGCTTACGAGCAGTACTTC. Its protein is CAISPGQGAYEQYF.

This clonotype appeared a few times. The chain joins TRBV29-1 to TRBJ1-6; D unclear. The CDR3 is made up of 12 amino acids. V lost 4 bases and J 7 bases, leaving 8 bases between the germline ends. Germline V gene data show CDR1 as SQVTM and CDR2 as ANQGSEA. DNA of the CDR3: TGCAGCGTTGGACGGCAAAATTCACCCCTCCACTTT. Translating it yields CSVGRQNSPLHF.

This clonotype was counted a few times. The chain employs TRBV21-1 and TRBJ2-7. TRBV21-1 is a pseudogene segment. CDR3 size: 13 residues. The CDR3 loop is CARLPTADYEQYV. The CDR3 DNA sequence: TGTGCCCGACTTCCGACGGCTGACTACGAGCAGTACGTC.

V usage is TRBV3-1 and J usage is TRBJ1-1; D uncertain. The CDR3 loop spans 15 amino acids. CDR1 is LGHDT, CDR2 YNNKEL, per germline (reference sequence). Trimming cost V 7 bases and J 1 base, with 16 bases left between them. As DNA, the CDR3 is TGTGCCAGCACCCTTTCTGAATCGCCGAACACTGAAGCTTTCTTT. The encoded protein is CASTLSESPNTEAFF. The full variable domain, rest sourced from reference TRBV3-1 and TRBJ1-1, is DTAVSQTPKYLVTQMGNDKSIKCEQNLGHDTMYWYKQDSKKFLKIMFSYNNKELIINETVPNRFSPKSPDKAHLNLHINSLELGDSAVYFCASTLSESPNTEAFFGQGTRLTVV.

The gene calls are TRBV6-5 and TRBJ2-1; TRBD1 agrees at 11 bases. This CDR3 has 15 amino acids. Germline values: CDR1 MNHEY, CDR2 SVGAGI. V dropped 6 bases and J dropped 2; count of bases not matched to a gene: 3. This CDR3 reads CASSRTGGPYNEQFF. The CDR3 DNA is TGTGCCAGCAGCAGGACAGGGGGCCCCTACAATGAGCAGTTCTTC.

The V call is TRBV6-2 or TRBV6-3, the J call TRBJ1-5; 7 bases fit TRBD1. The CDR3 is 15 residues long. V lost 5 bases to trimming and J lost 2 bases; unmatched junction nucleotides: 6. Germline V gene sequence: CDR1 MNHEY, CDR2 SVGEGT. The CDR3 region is CASSQQGIGNQPQHF. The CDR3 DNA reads TGTGCCAGCAGTCAACAGGGGATTGGCAATCAGCCCCAGCATTTT.

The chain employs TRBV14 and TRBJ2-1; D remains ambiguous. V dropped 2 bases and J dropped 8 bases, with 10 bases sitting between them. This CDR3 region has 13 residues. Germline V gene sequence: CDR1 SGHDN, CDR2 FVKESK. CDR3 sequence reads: CASSQQNVHEQFF. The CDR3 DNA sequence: TGTGCCAGCAGCCAACAGAATGTCCATGAGCAGTTCTTC. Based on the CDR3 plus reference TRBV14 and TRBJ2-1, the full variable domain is EAGVTQFPSHSVIEKGQTVTLRCDPISGHDNLYWYRRVMGKEIKFLLHFVKESKQDESGMPNNRFLAERTGGTYSTLKVQPAELEDSGVYFCASSQQNVHEQFFGPGTRLTVL.

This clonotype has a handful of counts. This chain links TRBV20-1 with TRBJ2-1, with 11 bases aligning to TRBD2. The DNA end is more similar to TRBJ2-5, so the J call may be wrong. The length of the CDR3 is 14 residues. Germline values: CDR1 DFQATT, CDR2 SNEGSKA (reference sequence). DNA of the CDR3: TGCAGTGCTCCAACTAGCGGGGGCCGAGGGACCCAGTACTTC. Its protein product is CSAPTSGGRGTQYF.

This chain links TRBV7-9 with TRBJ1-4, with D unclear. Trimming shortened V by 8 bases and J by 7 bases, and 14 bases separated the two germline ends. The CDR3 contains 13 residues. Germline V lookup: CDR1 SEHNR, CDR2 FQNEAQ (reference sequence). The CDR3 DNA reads TGTGCCAGCCCTGGTGTTCCCGGTGAAAAACTGTTTTTT. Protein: CASPGVPGEKLFF.

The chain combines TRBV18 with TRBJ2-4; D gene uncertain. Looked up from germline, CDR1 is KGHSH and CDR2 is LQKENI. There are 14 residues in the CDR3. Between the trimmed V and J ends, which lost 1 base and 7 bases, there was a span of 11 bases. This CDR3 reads CASSPLDLGNIQYF. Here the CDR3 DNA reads TGTGCCAGCTCACCACTAGACTTAGGGAACATTCAGTACTTC.